Following are 18 T cell receptor beta chains from one sample sequenced in a study of blood T cell repertoires in COVID-19 (dated by TCRdb to 2020 to 2022). The receptor library was made with the immunoSEQ multiplex PCR assay. Held by TCRdb, this immuneACCESS table contains in-frame sequences only and omits some clones. Under half of the omission traces to an unresolved V gene where checked; the cause of the rest is unknown. Here the sample has fewer than 70,000 clones; more than 80% occur a single time. The ten most abundant clones make up around 10% of the sample. Specimen: peripheral blood. The receptor set was obtained from a woman of 80 years or more with active COVID-19.

The V call is TRBV28, the J call TRBJ1-5; possibly TRBD1 for D (5 bases). This CDR3 region has 15 residues. V gave up 6 bases and J gave up 6 bases, with 18 bases separating them. CDR1 is MDHEN and CDR2 is SYDVKM in the germline V gene. This CDR3 is CASSPLQGTFQPQHF. CDR3 nucleotide sequence: TGTGCCAGCAGCCCTCTTCAGGGAACTTTTCAGCCCCAGCATTTT.

This rearrangement joins TRBV28 to TRBJ2-1; D is perhaps TRBD1 (5 bases). The V end was cut by 3 bases, the J end by 2 bases, with 5 bases between. Germline lookup yields CDR1 MDHEN and CDR2 SYDVKM. The CDR3 runs to 13 residues. The CDR3 DNA reads TGTGCCAGCAGTTTGGGGCCCTACAATGAGCAGTTCTTC. Translating gives CASSLGPYNEQFF.

The chain links TRBV19 to TRBJ1-1, with D possibly matching TRBD1 (5 bases). Trimming removed 5 bases from V and 6 bases from J, with 16 bases in between. The CDR3 has 14 amino acids. Germline loops: CDR1 LNHDA, CDR2 SQIVND (reference sequence). This CDR3 is CASSSQGGRPEAFF. The CDR3 nucleotides are TGTGCCAGTAGTTCCCAGGGTGGGAGGCCTGAAGCTTTCTTT.

The genes are TRBV6-4 and TRBJ2-7; 7 bases agree with TRBD2. Germline trimming cut 4 bases from V and 3 bases from J; bases unmatched to any gene: 6. CDR1 is MRHNA and CDR2 is SNTAGT in the germline V gene. This CDR3 comprises 14 residues. The CDR3 DNA reads TGTGCCAGCAGTGGACTAGCCTTGAGCTACGAGCAGTACTTC. It is translated as CASSGLALSYEQYF.

The chain employs TRBV28 and TRBJ1-2; D gene uncertain. The CDR3 is 16 residues long. CDR1 is MDHEN, CDR2 SYDVKM, per germline. Trimming removed 6 bases at V and 8 bases at J, with 25 bases between. The CDR3 protein is CASSQTLGAGVGGYTF. CDR3 nucleotide sequence: TGTGCCAGCAGCCAAACCCTCGGAGCCGGCGTTGGAGGCTACACCTTC.

This sequence joins TRBV7-9 and TRBJ2-1; a possible D gene is TRBD2 (5 bases). Germline CDR1 and CDR2: SEHNR and FQNEAQ (reference sequence). Trimming removed 3 bases from V and 5 bases from J, with 5 bases in between. The CDR3 length is 12 residues. The CDR3 bases are TGTGCCAGCAGCTTGGGAGACAATGAGCAGTTCTTC. Its protein product is CASSLGDNEQFF.

This clone was detected a few times. The rearrangement links TRBV24-1 to TRBJ2-2, with D maybe TRBD2 (7 bases). Trimming removed 6 bases at V and 7 bases at J, with 20 bases between. From germline, CDR1 is KGHDR and CDR2 SFDVKD. There are 16 residues in the CDR3. The CDR3 region is CATSIQQNREGGELFF. DNA of the CDR3: TGTGCCACCAGTATCCAGCAAAACAGGGAGGGCGGGGAGCTGTTTTTT.

This clone was seen just once. This chain joins TRBV19 and TRBJ1-2; TRBD1 aligns across 9 bases. Germline lookup yields CDR1 LNHDA and CDR2 SQIVND (reference sequence). CDR3 length equals 14 residues. V shed 0 bases, J shed 11 bases, and the junction held 7 bases outside the gene matches. In DNA form, the CDR3 reads TGTGCCAGTAGTATAGATCGTTACGACAGGGGGTACACCTTC. It specifies CASSIDRYDRGYTF.

This chain connects TRBV5-4 to TRBJ1-1; D call uncertain. Germline CDR1 SGHNT, CDR2 YYREEE (reference sequence). This CDR3 contains 13 residues. The V gene lost 5 bases and the J gene lost 1 base, with 9 bases spanning the gap. CDR3 sequence reads: CASRLDTNTEAFF. CDR3 in DNA: TGTGCCAGCAGGCTCGACACGAACACTGAAGCTTTCTTT.

The rearrangement joins TRBV29-1 to TRBJ2-3; D perhaps matches TRBD2 (5 bases). Germline assignment: CDR1 SQVTM and CDR2 ANQGSEA. Trimming removed 3 bases from V and 1 base from J, with 11 bases in between. This CDR3 comprises 14 residues. As DNA, the CDR3 is TGCAGCGTTGACCCCGGGGATGGCACAGATACGCAGTATTTT. It encodes CSVDPGDGTDTQYF.

This chain links TRBV4-1 with TRBJ2-5; 7 positions match TRBD2. CDR3 length equals 15 residues. Trimming cost V 0 bases and J 4 bases; bases outside gene matches: 5. The germline gives CDR1 MGHRA, CDR2 YSYEKL. The CDR3 here is CASSQDPTSRETQYF. The CDR3 DNA reads TGCGCCAGCAGCCAAGATCCGACTAGCAGAGAGACCCAGTACTTC.

The chain couples TRBV5-1 to TRBJ2-7; 11 bases line up with TRBD2. The CDR3 has 17 amino acids. V shed 4 bases, J shed 7 bases, and the junction held 16 bases outside the gene matches. Germline V CDR1 and CDR2: SGHRS, YFSETQ. Written as DNA, the CDR3 is TGCGCCAGCAGCAGAACGTGGACAGCTAGCGGGAGGCAAGAGCAGTACTTC. This encodes CASSRTWTASGRQEQYF.

The chain joins TRBV7-9 to TRBJ2-1; TRBD1 matches 9 bases. The V segment lost 4 bases and the J segment 12 bases; nucleotides outside the gene matches: 19. The CDR3 has 17 residues. Per the germline V gene, CDR1 is SEHNR and CDR2 is FQNEAQ (reference sequence). The CDR3 here is CASSSSPGQGRLPWQFF. CDR3 nucleotides: TGTGCCAGCAGCTCCTCCCCGGGACAGGGAAGGCTACCGTGGCAGTTCTTC.

V is TRBV11-3 and J is TRBJ2-3, with 7 nucleotides matching TRBD1. Germline trimming cut 5 bases from V and 1 base from J; bases unmatched to any gene: 3. CDR1 and CDR2 (germline): SGHNT, YENEEA. The CDR3 is 14 residues long. The CDR3 reads CASSPGTGTDTQYF. In DNA, the CDR3 is TGTGCCAGCAGCCCAGGGACAGGCACAGATACGCAGTATTTT.

The chain employs TRBV27 and TRBJ1-5; 8 positions agree with TRBD1. There are 14 residues in the CDR3. V lost 3 bases, J lost 4 bases, and 2 bases stayed unmatched. Germline CDR1 and CDR2: MNHEY and SMNVEV (reference sequence). The CDR3 bases are TGTGCCAGCAGTTTCACAGGGGGTAATCAGCCCCAGCATTTT. Its translation is CASSFTGGNQPQHF.

V usage is TRBV6-5 and J usage is TRBJ2-5, with a tentative D call TRBD2 (6 bases). CDR3 length equals 14 residues. Per germline, CDR1 MNHEY and CDR2 SVGAGI. V shed 6 bases and J shed 9 bases, with 20 bases lying between them. In DNA, the CDR3 is TGTGCCAGCAGAAACTCCCGGGACTCCGAGGCCCAGTACTTC. This codes for CASRNSRDSEAQYF.

The rearrangement links TRBV2 to TRBJ1-2; D is possibly TRBD1 (5 bases). This CDR3 is built from 11 residues. V lost 6 bases, J lost 8 bases, and 10 bases lay in between. Germline V lookup: CDR1 SNHLY, CDR2 FYNNEI. CDR3 bases: TGTGCCAGCAGGGGGGAGGAAGGCTACACCTTC. Its protein is CASRGEEGYTF. Drawing the rest from reference TRBV2 and TRBJ1-2, the complete variable domain is EPEVTQTPSHQVTQMGQEVILRCVPISNHLYFYWYRQILGQKVEFLVSFYNNEISEKSEIFDDQFSVERPDGSNFTLKIRSTKLEDSAMYFCASRGEEGYTFGSGTRLTVV.

This rearrangement joins TRBV6-5 to TRBJ2-2; TRBD2 matches at 7 bases. The germline V gene has CDR1 MNHEY and CDR2 SVGAGI. There are 16 residues in the CDR3. Trimming at V came to 4 bases and at J to 1 base, leaving 6 bases not matched to a gene. CDR3 sequence reads: CASSSIGLGNTGELFF. CDR3 DNA sequence: TGTGCCAGCAGTTCCATCGGACTAGGGAACACCGGGGAGCTGTTTTTT.